The 9 T cell receptor delta chains presented below share a single source sample, sequenced in a study of Vδ1+ human thymocytes. Study-wide results and limits: Thymic TRG and TRD repertoires appeared highly polyclonal, with Gaussian CDR3 length distributions.

The antigens for these receptors are not known. RNA was extracted from the cells and then reverse transcribed. The CDR3 regions were amplified by multiplex PCR from V-gene primers to a constant-region primer. TCRdb reapplied CATT to the multiplex PCR reads. Altogether roughly 55,000 delta-chain clones are present, around 15% being singletons, with the ten largest covering roughly 0.5%. The sequenced material came from Vdelta1+ gamma-delta thymocytes from the thymus. The subset: FACS-sorted CD3+ TCRalphabeta- TCRVdelta1+ TCRVdelta2- thymocytes. Receptors were obtained from a boy in the first two years of life who had congenital heart surgery.

This rearrangement joins TRDV1 to TRDJ1, with 8 nucleotides matching TRDD3. Losses at the gene ends were 3 bases for V and 3 bases for J; bases not matched to a gene: 18. This CDR3 comprises 19 residues. Germline lookup yields CDR1 TSWWSYY and CDR2 QGS. The CDR3 region is CALGECSPAGYGFADKLIF. The CDR3 DNA reads TGTGCTCTTGGGGAGTGCTCACCGGCGGGATACGGGTTCGCCGATAAACTCATCTTT.

This clone was recorded a few times. The chain is built from TRDV1 and TRDJ1; 7 bases fit TRDD3. Per the germline V gene, CDR1 is TSWWSYY and CDR2 is QGS. This CDR3 has 15 residues. The trim removed 3 bases at V and 0 bases at J, leaving 4 bases unmatched. The CDR3, as DNA: TGTGCTCTTGGGGACTGGGGGTTACACACCGATAAACTCATCTTT. This gives the protein CALGDWGLHTDKLIF.

This clone was observed a few times. Additional DNA sequences in this sample encode the identical CDR3. The chain combines TRDV1 with TRDJ1; 8 bases map to TRDD3. The V gene's germline CDR1 is TSWWSYY and CDR2 QGS. V was clipped by 1 base and J by 6 bases; unmatched bases: 7. The CDR3 sequence is 15 residues long. The chain's CDR3 is CALGEQGIRLHKLIF. CDR3 nucleotides: TGTGCTCTTGGGGAACAAGGGATACGACTTCATAAACTCATCTTT.

This clone was observed once. At one boundary the junction diverges from the germline segment, which might be a read error. Other DNA sequences in the sample encode the same CDR3. The rearrangement joins TRDV1 to TRDJ1; 12 positions agree with TRDD3. Germline-derived CDR1 and CDR2 are TSWWSYY and QGS. The CDR3 is made up of 19 amino acids. This CDR3 is CALGEEYWGIHLYTDKLIF. Written as DNA, the CDR3 is TGTGCTCTTGGGGAAGAGTACTGGGGGATACACTTGTACACCGATAAACTCATCTTC.

V usage is TRDV1 and J usage is TRDJ1; 8 nucleotides agree with TRDD3. After removal of 2 bases from V and 0 bases from J, the junction contained 17 bases not matched to a gene. The germline V gene encodes CDR1 TSWWSYY and CDR2 QGS. There are 20 residues in the CDR3. DNA for the CDR3: TGTGCTCTTGGGGAATTGAGGTTCCTAGAACTGGGGGGAAACACCGATAAACTCATCTTT. Protein sequence: CALGELRFLELGGNTDKLIF.

The chain has TRDV1 and TRDJ1; 7 positions agree with TRDD2. Per the germline V gene, CDR1 is TSWWSYY and CDR2 is QGS. Trimming at V came to 0 bases and at J to 0 bases, leaving 13 bases not matched to a gene. This CDR3 spans 19 amino acids. The CDR3 reads CALGELGAFLPPYTDKLIF. CDR3 in DNA: TGTGCTCTTGGGGAACTAGGAGCCTTCCTCCCACCGTACACCGATAAACTCATCTTT.

The chain couples TRDV1 to TRDJ1; 9 bases are a match to TRDD2. This CDR3 has 17 residues. Trimming at V came to 5 bases and at J to 3 bases, leaving 13 bases not matched to a gene. Germline values: CDR1 TSWWSYY, CDR2 QGS. DNA of the CDR3: TGTGCTCTTGGGATCCCAACAGCCTTCCTACCATCCGATAAACTCATCTTT. This encodes CALGIPTAFLPSDKLIF.

In its sample, this clone was seen a few times. V gene TRDV1 combines with J gene TRDJ1; D not certain. CDR3 length: 15 amino acids. V lost 3 bases and J 1 base, leaving 12 bases between the germline ends. Germline values: CDR1 TSWWSYY, CDR2 QGS. The CDR3 protein is CALGDPIFFTDKLIF. The CDR3 nucleotides are TGTGCTCTTGGGGACCCGATTTTCTTCACCGATAAACTCATCTTT.

The chain links TRDV1 to TRDJ1, with 7 bases identical to TRDD3. The CDR3 is made up of 20 amino acids. V shed 4 bases, J shed 0 bases, and the junction held 20 bases outside the gene matches. Germline lookup yields CDR1 TSWWSYY and CDR2 QGS. CDR3: CALGVRRHPVLGWYTDKLIF. CDR3 sequence (DNA): TGTGCTCTTGGGGTCAGACGACACCCCGTACTGGGGTGGTACACCGATAAACTCATCTTT.